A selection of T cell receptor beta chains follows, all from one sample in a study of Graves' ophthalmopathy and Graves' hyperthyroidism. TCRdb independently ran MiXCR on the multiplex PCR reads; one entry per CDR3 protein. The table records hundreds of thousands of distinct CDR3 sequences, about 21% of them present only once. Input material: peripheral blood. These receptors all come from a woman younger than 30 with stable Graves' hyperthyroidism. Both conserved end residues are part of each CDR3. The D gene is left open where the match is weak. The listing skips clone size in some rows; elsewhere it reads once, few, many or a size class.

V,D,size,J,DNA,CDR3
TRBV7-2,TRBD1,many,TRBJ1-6,TGTGCCAGCAGCCCCACCGGGACAGGGCATTCACCCCTCCACTTT,CASSPTGTGHSPLHF
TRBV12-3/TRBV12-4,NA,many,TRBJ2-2,TGTGCCAGCAGCAAAAAACGGACTATCGAATCCACCGGGGAGCTGTTTTTT,CASSKKRTIESTGELFF
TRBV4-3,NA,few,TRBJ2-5,TGCGCCCCAAAGAGGCAAGAGACCCAGTACTTC,CAPKRQETQYF
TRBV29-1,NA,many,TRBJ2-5,TGCAGCGCCGAACCCCCTTACCAAGAGACCCAGTACTTC,CSAEPPYQETQYF
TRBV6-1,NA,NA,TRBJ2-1,TGTGCCAGCAGGCTCGGGTCGACGATCGAGCAGTTCTTC,CASRLGSTIEQFF
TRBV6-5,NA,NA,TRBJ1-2,TGTGCCAGCAGTTCCCTCCAAAGACCGGAGGTTGGCTACACCTTC,CASSSLQRPEVGYTF
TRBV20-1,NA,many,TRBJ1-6,TGCAGTGCGCCGGGGGCCACGGAGAATTCACCCCTCCACTTT,CSAPGATENSPLHF
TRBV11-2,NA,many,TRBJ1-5,TGTGCCAGCAGCTTAGAAAACATGGGGGGCGCCCGGCAGCCCCAGCATTTT,CASSLENMGGARQPQHF
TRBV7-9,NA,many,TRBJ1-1,TGTGCCAGCAGCCCTACTCCGGAAGGCGCTGAAGCTTTCTTT,CASSPTPEGAEAFF
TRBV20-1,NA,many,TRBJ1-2,TGCAGTGCTAGTGGACGGGCGGGGGCGGCTGGCTACACCTTC,CSASGRAGAAGYTF
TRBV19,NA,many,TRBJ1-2,TGTGCCAGTAGTATCGGGTATGGCTACACCTTC,CASSIGYGYTF
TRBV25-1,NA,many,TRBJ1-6,TGTGCCAGCAGACGGACACCGTATAATTCACCCCTCCACTTT,CASRRTPYNSPLHF
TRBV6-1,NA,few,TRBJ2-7,TGTGCCAGCAGTAGGACTCTGTCGGGCGAGCAGTACTTC,CASSRTLSGEQYF
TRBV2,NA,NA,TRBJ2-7,TGTGCCAGCAGGTCCATCGGACACATCTACGAGCAGTACTTC,CASRSIGHIYEQYF
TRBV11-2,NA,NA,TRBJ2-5,TGTGCCAGCAGCTTAGTGATCGCGGGGAAGGAGACCCAGTACTTC,CASSLVIAGKETQYF
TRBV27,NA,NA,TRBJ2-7,TGTGCCAGCAGTTTGAACAGGGGGGAGGGTCCAATCTACGAGCAGTACTTC,CASSLNRGEGPIYEQYF
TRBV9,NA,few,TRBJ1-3,TGTGCCAGCAGCGTAGGGTACCTCTCTGGAAACACCATATATTTT,CASSVGYLSGNTIYF
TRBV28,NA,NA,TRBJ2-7,TGTGCCAGCAGTATCGAGGCCTACGAGCAGTACTTC,CASSIEAYEQYF
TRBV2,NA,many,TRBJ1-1,TGTGCCAGCAAGGCGGGGCGCATGAACACTGAAGCTTTCTTT,CASKAGRMNTEAFF
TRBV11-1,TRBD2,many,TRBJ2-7,TGTGCCAGCAGCTCGATCAGACTAGCGGGATCCTACGAGCAGTACTTC,CASSSIRLAGSYEQYF